This entry lists 18 T cell receptor beta chains sequenced from one sample in a study of T cell repertoires in ileal Crohn's disease. Sequenced by immunoSEQ multiplex PCR; TCRdb stores in-frame clones only, minus some. The data contain approximately 15,000 clones, 75% to 85% of them singletons. Sequencing was done on a sample of ileal tissue. These receptors originate from an adult with Crohn's disease.

The J gene is TRBJ2-1, the V gene TRBV19; TRBD1 matches 9 bases. J gave up 6 bases and V 6 bases, and 15 bases lay outside the gene matches. Per the germline V gene, CDR1 is LNHDA and CDR2 is SQIVND (reference sequence). CDR3 length: 17 residues. This CDR3 is CASSHAVTKTGGNEQFF. CDR3 in DNA: TGTGCCAGTAGCCATGCAGTCACTAAGACAGGGGGCAATGAGCAGTTCTTC.

The gene calls are TRBV5-1 and TRBJ2-7; maybe TRBD1 (6 bases). The germline gives CDR1 SGHRS, CDR2 YFSETQ. Deletions cut 6 bases from V and 0 bases from J, with 16 bases between. The CDR3 is made up of 15 amino acids. CDR3 residues: CASISTGYYSYEQYV. The DNA for the CDR3 is TGCGCCAGCATCTCCACAGGGTATTACTCCTACGAGCAGTACGTC.

This clone was counted only a few times. V gene TRBV5-6 combines with J gene TRBJ1-2; D gene ambiguous. Germline CDR1 SGHDT, CDR2 YYEEEE. The CDR3 is 14 amino acids. Trimming pared 0 bases from V and 1 base from J, leaving 7 bases between. The CDR3 region has the DNA TGTGCCAGCAGCTTGGGCGGCATTAACTATGGCTACACCTTC. This gives the protein CASSLGGINYGYTF.

The V call is TRBV15, the J call TRBJ2-2; D is unclear. The CDR3 runs 13 residues. Germline loops: CDR1 LNHNV, CDR2 YYDKDF (reference sequence). The ends were cut back, 4 bases at V and 6 bases at J, with 9 bases in the middle. For the CDR3, the DNA is TGTGCCACCAGCAACCCTAGGTCCGGGGAGCTGTTTTTT. Protein sequence: CATSNPRSGELFF.

This clone was found a few times. This chain uses TRBV15 with TRBJ1-1; D perhaps matches TRBD1 (6 bases). This CDR3 is 13 amino acids long. The V end lost 4 bases, the J end lost 1 base, and 7 bases lay between the germline ends. The V gene's germline CDR1 is LNHNV and CDR2 YYDKDF (reference sequence). CDR3 sequence (DNA): TGTGCCACCAGCAAGACAGGGAACACTGAAGCTTTCTTT. Amino acids: CATSKTGNTEAFF.

The chain couples TRBV5-1 to TRBJ1-4; 10 bases match TRBD1. The V and J ends lost 4 bases and 1 base, in that order; junction bases with no gene match: 4. The CDR3 is made up of 16 amino acids. CDR1 is SGHRS, CDR2 YFSETQ, per germline. In DNA form, the CDR3 reads TGCGCCAGCAGCAGGGGACAGGGGATAACTAATGAAAAACTGTTTTTT. This gives the protein CASSRGQGITNEKLFF. Combining the CDR3 with reference TRBV5-1 and TRBJ1-4 gives the whole variable domain KAGVTQTPRYLIKTRGQQVTLSCSPISGHRSVSWYQQTPGQGLQFLFEYFSETQRNKGNFPGRFSGRQFSNSRSEMNVSTLELGDSALYLCASSRGQGITNEKLFFGSGTQLSVL.

The chain has TRBV2 and TRBJ2-3; weak D call: TRBD1 (6 bases). V shed 6 bases and J shed 1 base, with 14 bases lying between them. The CDR3 contains 15 residues. Germline values: CDR1 SNHLY, CDR2 FYNNEI. The CDR3 protein is CASRPGTIGTDTQYF. The CDR3 DNA follows: TGTGCCAGCAGACCCGGGACAATAGGCACAGATACGCAGTATTTT.

In this sample, this clone turned up once. V usage is TRBV6-5 and J usage is TRBJ2-3; D gene unclear. CDR1 is MNHEY, CDR2 SVGAGI, per germline. The CDR3 spans 12 residues. V was trimmed by 7 bases and J by 5 bases, leaving 10 bases between them. The CDR3 protein is CASKSLRDTQYF. CDR3 coding DNA: TGTGCCAGCAAATCCCTGCGAGATACGCAGTATTTT.

The chain uses TRBV9 and TRBJ2-1; D possibly corresponds to TRBD1 (5 bases). Germline CDR1 reads SGDLS; CDR2 reads YYNGEE. The CDR3 spans 15 residues. V lost 1 base and J 10 bases, leaving 18 bases between the germline ends. Here the CDR3 DNA reads TGTGCCAGCAGCGTAAGTGCCGCAGGGTGGGAAGAGCAGTTCTTC. Its translation: CASSVSAAGWEEQFF.

This clone is termed medium-sized. The rearrangement uses TRBV2 and TRBJ2-7, with D perhaps TRBD1 (5 bases). There are 14 residues in the CDR3. Germline CDR1 SNHLY, CDR2 FYNNEI. With 7 bases removed from V and 6 bases from J, the gap between germline ends came to 19 bases. The CDR3: CASTPSRAGSEQYV. In DNA, the CDR3 is TGTGCCAGCACCCCTTCCAGGGCAGGGTCCGAGCAGTACGTC.

The rearrangement joins TRBV29-1 to TRBJ1-1, with TRBD1 identical over 8 bases. Germline assignment: CDR1 SQVTM and CDR2 ANQGSEA. The CDR3 consists of 12 residues. V lost 7 bases and J lost 3; bases outside the gene matches: 4. CDR3 nucleotide sequence: TGCAGCGCCGAACAGGGGGACACTGAAGCTTTCTTT. Translated: CSAEQGDTEAFF.

The rearrangement uses TRBV11-3 and TRBJ2-3, with TRBD2 identical over 9 bases. Germline V gene data show CDR1 as SGHNT and CDR2 as YENEEA. J lost 6 bases, V lost 3 bases, and 13 bases had no gene match. The CDR3 is 17 residues long. The CDR3 reads CASSFISGSIFVDTQYF. The CDR3 DNA reads TGTGCCAGCAGCTTTATTAGCGGGAGTATATTTGTGGATACGCAGTATTTT. The variable domain in full, with the rest retrieved from reference TRBV11-3 and TRBJ2-3, is EAGVVQSPRYKIIEKKQPVAFWCNPISGHNTLYWYLQNLGQGPELLIRYENEEAVDDSQLPKDRFSAERLKGVDSTLKIQPAELGDSAVYLCASSFISGSIFVDTQYFGPGTRLTVL.

The rearrangement links TRBV6-5 to TRBJ1-1; 8 bases line up with TRBD1. Germline assignment: CDR1 MNHEY and CDR2 SVGAGI. V dropped 0 bases and J dropped 10; count of bases not matched to a gene: 10. The CDR3 has 15 amino acids. The CDR3 here is CASSYSGAGGRRAFF. The CDR3, as DNA: TGTGCCAGCAGTTACTCGGGGGCAGGGGGCCGGCGAGCTTTCTTT.

The chain is built from TRBV6-1 and TRBJ1-1; 8 bases map to TRBD1. The CDR3 spans 14 residues. Germline values: CDR1 MNHNS, CDR2 SASEGT. The trim removed 6 bases at V and 5 bases at J, leaving 8 bases unmatched. Written as DNA, the CDR3 is TGTGCCAGCAGCCGAACAGGGGGTACTACTGAAGCTTTCTTT. As protein: CASSRTGGTTEAFF.

By proportion, this clone is medium-sized. This chain connects TRBV5-4 to TRBJ2-1; TRBD2 matches at 9 bases. V was pared by 4 bases and J by 4 bases, with 9 bases of the junction left unmatched. This CDR3 contains 16 residues. Germline CDR1 and CDR2: SGHNT and YYREEE (reference sequence). CDR3 sequence: CASSPGAGGGYNEQFF. DNA for the CDR3: TGTGCCAGCAGCCCTGGGGCGGGAGGGGGGTACAATGAGCAGTTCTTC.

This clone was detected only once. The chain's CDR3 is CASSHATGIEGYTF. The CDR3 DNA is TGTGCCAGCAGCCATGCGACAGGAATCGAGGGCTACACCTTC. The rearrangement links TRBV4-2 to TRBJ1-2, with D perhaps TRBD1 (6 bases). The V gene's germline CDR1 is LGHNA and CDR2 YNFKEQ. The V and J ends lost 3 bases and 8 bases respectively, with 16 bases between them. The CDR3 covers 14 residues.

The V and J genes are TRBV2 and TRBJ1-1; D call uncertain. Per germline, CDR1 SNHLY and CDR2 FYNNEI. The ends were cut back, 1 base at V and 5 bases at J, with 8 bases in the middle. The CDR3 runs 13 residues. In DNA, the CDR3 is TGTGCCAGCAGTGAAGGGACGGGAACTGAAGCTTTCTTT. It yields the protein CASSEGTGTEAFF.

The chain carries TRBV6-1 and TRBJ1-3, with a tentative D call TRBD1 (5 bases). V was shortened by 1 base and J by 2 bases, with 9 bases between the two germline ends. The germline gives CDR1 MNHNS, CDR2 SASEGT. The CDR3 is 15 residues long. The CDR3 protein is CASSEEGRAGNTIYF. The CDR3 region has the DNA TGTGCCAGCAGTGAAGAGGGCAGGGCTGGAAACACCATATATTTT.